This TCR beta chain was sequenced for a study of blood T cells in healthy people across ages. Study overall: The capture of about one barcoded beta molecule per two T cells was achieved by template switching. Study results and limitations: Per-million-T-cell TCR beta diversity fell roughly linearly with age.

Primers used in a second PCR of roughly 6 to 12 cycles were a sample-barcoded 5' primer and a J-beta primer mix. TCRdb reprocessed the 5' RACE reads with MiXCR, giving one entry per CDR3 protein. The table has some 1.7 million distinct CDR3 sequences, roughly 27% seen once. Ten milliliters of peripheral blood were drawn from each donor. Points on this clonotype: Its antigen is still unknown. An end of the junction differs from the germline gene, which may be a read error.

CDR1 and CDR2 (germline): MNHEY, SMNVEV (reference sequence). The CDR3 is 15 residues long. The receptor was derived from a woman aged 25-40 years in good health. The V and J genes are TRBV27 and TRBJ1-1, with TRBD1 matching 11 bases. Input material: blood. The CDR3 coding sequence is TGTGCCAGCAGTCCGTGGACAGGGGGCTCGACTGAGGCTTTCTTT. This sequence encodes CASSPWTGGSTEAFF.